A single sample is the source of the 23 T cell receptor beta chains below, sequenced in a study of blood T cell repertoires in COVID-19. Sequenced by immunoSEQ multiplex PCR; TCRdb stores in-frame clones only, minus some. Of fewer than 350,000 clones in the sample, about nine tenths were seen once. The sequenced sample was PBMCs or T cells enriched from blood (not recorded which). All receptors derive from a woman in her thirties or forties with acute COVID-19.

This clone was found once. The V call is TRBV2, the J call TRBJ1-6; perhaps TRBD1 as D (6 bases). Germline assignment: CDR1 SNHLY and CDR2 FYNNEI. The CDR3 runs 14 residues. Trimming took off 7 bases at V and 14 bases at J, with 21 bases between the two ends. The CDR3 region has the DNA TGTGCCAGCACCCGGACCGGGACACTGTTTTCCCTCCACTTT. Protein sequence: CASTRTGTLFSLHF.

This chain uses TRBV2 with TRBJ2-1; unclear D gene. The length of the CDR3 is 11 residues. Trimming stripped 7 bases from V and 7 bases from J, with 8 bases between. Germline V gene data show CDR1 as SNHLY and CDR2 as FYNNEI. CDR3 sequence reads: CASKSENEQFF. In nucleotides, the CDR3 is TGTGCCAGCAAGAGTGAGAATGAGCAGTTCTTC. Combining the CDR3 with reference TRBV2 and TRBJ2-1 gives the whole variable domain EPEVTQTPSHQVTQMGQEVILRCVPISNHLYFYWYRQILGQKVEFLVSFYNNEISEKSEIFDDQFSVERPDGSNFTLKIRSTKLEDSAMYFCASKSENEQFFGPGTRLTVL.

The genes are TRBV5-8 and TRBJ1-2; D may be TRBD1 (5 bases). This CDR3 is 14 amino acids long. V was pared by 3 bases and J by 5 bases, with 14 bases between. CDR1 SGHTS and CDR2 YDEGEE come from the germline V gene. CDR3: CASSSPGGGYGYTF. DNA for the CDR3: TGTGCCAGCAGCTCCCCGGGGGGTGGATATGGCTACACCTTC.

This clone has just one count. CDR3 sequence: CASSLRQNTEAFF. DNA of the CDR3: TGTGCCAGCAGTTTGAGGCAGAACACTGAAGCTTTCTTT. V and J are TRBV27 and TRBJ1-1; D gene uncertain. V shed 3 bases and J shed 1 base, with 6 bases lying between them. The CDR3 contains 13 residues. Germline V CDR1 and CDR2: MNHEY, SMNVEV (reference sequence).

This chain links TRBV5-1 with TRBJ2-1; 7 bases are shared with TRBD2. The trim removed 4 bases at V and 8 bases at J, leaving 15 bases unmatched. Germline CDR1 reads SGHRS; CDR2 reads YFSETQ. The CDR3 is 16 amino acids. CDR3 amino acids: CASSPRSGGGPHEQFF. The CDR3 nucleotides are TGCGCCAGCAGCCCTCGGTCCGGGGGAGGGCCCCATGAGCAGTTCTTC.

The rearrangement uses TRBV5-1 and TRBJ1-2; TRBD1 matches 8 bases. Germline V gene lookup returns CDR1 SGHRS and CDR2 YFSETQ. The CDR3 is 16 amino acids. The trim removed 2 bases at V and 4 bases at J, leaving 10 bases unmatched. This CDR3 is CASSFSPGQGSYGYTF. The DNA for the CDR3 is TGCGCCAGCAGCTTTAGTCCCGGACAGGGCTCCTATGGCTACACCTTC.

The chain has TRBV28 and TRBJ2-7; D uncertain. This CDR3 spans 15 amino acids. CDR1 is MDHEN and CDR2 is SYDVKM in the germline V gene. Trimming took 1 base from V and 2 from J, leaving 12 bases between them. This CDR3 reads CASSLLVAPTYEQYF. The CDR3 nucleotides read TGTGCCAGCAGTTTATTGGTGGCCCCAACCTACGAGCAGTACTTC.

This clone was picked up one time. The chain combines TRBV25-1 with TRBJ2-1; TRBD2 aligns across 11 bases. Germline values: CDR1 MGHDK, CDR2 SYGVNS. V gave up 3 bases and J gave up 7 bases; unmatched junction bases: 5. The CDR3 length is 15 residues. CDR3 DNA sequence: TGTGCCAGCAGTGATAGCGGGGGGGCGGTAAATGAGCAGTTCTTC. The encoded protein is CASSDSGGAVNEQFF.

V and J are TRBV5-8 and TRBJ1-1; D is uncertain. This CDR3 spans 14 amino acids. Germline V gene lookup returns CDR1 SGHTS and CDR2 YDEGEE. Trimming stripped 2 bases from V and 2 bases from J, with 10 bases between. CDR3 region: CASSFQALNTEAFF. The CDR3 DNA reads TGTGCCAGCAGCTTTCAGGCTTTAAACACTGAAGCTTTCTTT.

V gene TRBV7-3 combines with J gene TRBJ1-1, with D possibly matching TRBD1 (5 bases). Germline V lookup: CDR1 SGHTA, CDR2 FQGTGA. The CDR3 consists of 15 residues. Deletions cut 5 bases from V and 4 bases from J, with 17 bases between. This chain's CDR3 is CASSLRGHPSTEAFF. CDR3 sequence (DNA): TGTGCCAGCAGCCTAAGAGGACACCCCTCCACTGAAGCTTTCTTT. Full variable domain (outside the CDR3, taken from reference TRBV7-3 and TRBJ1-1): GAGVSQTPSNKVTEKGKYVELRCDPISGHTALYWYRQSLGQGPEFLIYFQGTGAADDSGLPNDRFFAVRPEGSVSTLKIQRTERGDSAVYLCASSLRGHPSTEAFFGQGTRLTVV.

The rearrangement uses TRBV12-3 or TRBV12-4 and TRBJ1-2, with D perhaps TRBD1 (5 bases). V was shortened by 3 bases and J by 9 bases, with 11 bases between the two germline ends. This CDR3 contains 12 residues. CDR3 bases: TGTGCCAGCAGTTTGAAGGGGTTTAGCTACACCTTC. This translates into CASSLKGFSYTF.

The chain has TRBV6-5 and TRBJ2-7, with 9 bases fitting TRBD1. The CDR3 sequence is 15 residues long. Germline trimming cut 7 bases from V and 5 bases from J; bases unmatched to any gene: 12. Germline V gene data show CDR1 as MNHEY and CDR2 as SVGAGI. CDR3 region: CASTTGGTGRNEQYF. The CDR3 nucleotides read TGTGCCAGCACTACCGGGGGGACAGGGCGAAACGAGCAGTACTTC.

This clone has a single count. The chain carries TRBV27 and TRBJ1-1; unclear D gene. Germline V CDR1 and CDR2: MNHEY, SMNVEV (reference sequence). The CDR3 sequence is 13 residues long. V was shortened by 0 bases and J by 5 bases, with 7 bases between the two germline ends. The CDR3 DNA reads TGTGCCAGCAGTTTATCGTCCAGGACTGAAGCTTTCTTT. Translated: CASSLSSRTEAFF.

The chain links TRBV11-3 to TRBJ1-1; TRBD1 aligns across 7 bases. Germline assignment: CDR1 SGHNT and CDR2 YENEEA. The CDR3 runs 14 residues. V dropped 6 bases and J dropped 4; count of bases not matched to a gene: 8. CDR3 coding DNA: TGTGCCAGCAGACCTTCGGACAGGCGCACTGAAGCTTTCTTT. Its protein product is CASRPSDRRTEAFF.

The rearrangement links TRBV27 to TRBJ1-5; weak D call: TRBD1 (5 bases). This CDR3 has 14 amino acids. The germline V gene encodes CDR1 MNHEY and CDR2 SMNVEV (reference sequence). Deletions cut 3 bases from V and 2 bases from J, with 8 bases between. The CDR3 region is CASSFGAGNQPQHF. The DNA for the CDR3 is TGTGCCAGCAGTTTTGGGGCAGGCAATCAGCCCCAGCATTTT.

The chain carries TRBV7-5 and TRBJ1-5; no check of the table's D call, TRBD1, against the DNA was made. TRBV7-5 is recorded as a pseudogene. The CDR3 has 16 amino acids. CDR3 residues: CARSLLGGESNQPQHF. The CDR3 nucleotides are TGTGCCAGAAGCTTATTAGGGGGAGAGAGCAATCAGCCCCAGCATTTT.

This clone showed up just a few times. The chain links TRBV6-5 to TRBJ2-7; 10 nucleotides agree with TRBD1. Per the germline V gene, CDR1 is MNHEY and CDR2 is SVGAGI. V lost 8 bases and J lost 6; bases outside the gene matches: 7. This CDR3 has 13 residues. CDR3 protein: CASEGTGVGEQYF. As DNA, the CDR3 is TGTGCCAGCGAGGGGACAGGGGTAGGCGAGCAGTACTTC.

The J gene is TRBJ1-3, the V gene TRBV19, with a tentative D call TRBD1 (5 bases). This CDR3 has 16 residues. V lost 3 bases, J lost 0 bases, and 12 bases lay in between. Germline V gene sequence: CDR1 LNHDA, CDR2 SQIVND (reference sequence). The chain's CDR3 is CASSIPSGISGNTIYF. The CDR3 DNA sequence: TGTGCCAGTAGTATTCCCTCAGGGATCTCTGGAAACACCATATATTTT.

The sample holds a few counts of this clone. The V gene is TRBV28, the J gene TRBJ1-5; a possible D gene is TRBD1 (6 bases). The V and J ends lost 7 bases and 5 bases respectively, with 18 bases between them. Germline CDR1 and CDR2: MDHEN and SYDVKM. The CDR3 is made up of 15 amino acids. The CDR3 bases are TGTGCCAGCACCCCTCGCGGGGGCGGGTATCAGCCCCAGCATTTT. It codes for CASTPRGGGYQPQHF.

The chain uses TRBV5-5 and TRBJ1-1; TRBD1 matches at 10 bases. The V gene's germline CDR1 is SGHKS and CDR2 YYEKEE (reference sequence). CDR3 length: 15 amino acids. J lost 2 bases, V lost 5 bases, and 6 bases had no gene match. CDR3 DNA: TGTGCCAGCAGACCTTTGACAGGGGGCAACACTGAAGCTTTCTTT. It yields the protein CASRPLTGGNTEAFF. Filled out from reference TRBV5-5 and TRBJ1-1, the complete variable domain reads DAGVTQSPTHLIKTRGQQVTLRCSPISGHKSVSWYQQVLGQGPQFIFQYYEKEERGRGNFPDRFSARQFPNYSSELNVNALLLGDSALYLCASRPLTGGNTEAFFGQGTRLTVV.

The chain carries TRBV19 and TRBJ1-1; D might be TRBD1 (5 bases). Germline V gene data show CDR1 as LNHDA and CDR2 as SQIVND (reference sequence). V lost 2 bases and J 4 bases, leaving 11 bases between the germline ends. There are 14 residues in the CDR3. The CDR3, as DNA: TGTGCCAGTAGTATAATGGGGGGATCCACTGAAGCTTTCTTT. Translated, it gives CASSIMGGSTEAFF.

V gene TRBV7-9 combines with J gene TRBJ1-5; tentative D call: TRBD1 (5 bases). V was clipped by 1 base and J by 15 bases, with 13 bases between them. The CDR3 consists of 12 residues. Germline CDR1 and CDR2: SEHNR and FQNEAQ (reference sequence). The CDR3 DNA sequence: TGTGCCAGCAGCTTAGGGGGGGACGCCCTGCATTTT. Its translation: CASSLGGDALHF.

The V call is TRBV2, the J call TRBJ1-2, with TRBD1 matching 7 bases. Germline assignment: CDR1 SNHLY and CDR2 FYNNEI. CDR3 length equals 12 residues. J lost 7 bases, V lost 5 bases, and 4 bases had no gene match. In DNA form, the CDR3 reads TGTGCCAGCAGTCTCCGGGACAGTGGCTACACCTTC. Amino acid sequence: CASSLRDSGYTF.